This record concerns one TCR beta chain sequence. The antigen remains undetermined. Assay: immunoSEQ multiplex PCR; the TCRdb copy retains only in-frame clones and omits some. This sample yields around 2.1 million clones, of which 90% to 97% are seen a single time; more than 0.1% belongs to the top ten. This specimen comes from a study of shared clonotypes between healthy human individuals. Overall study context: Donors had three CD4 naive, three CD4 memory, two CD8 naive and one CD8 memory plate apiece.

CD4+ cell separation produced CD45RA+ naive and CD45RA-negative memory subsets. The CDR3 length is 15 residues. The germline V gene has CDR1 SGDLS and CDR2 YYNGEE. The V and J ends lost 0 bases and 7 bases respectively, with 11 bases between them. Study conclusions and caveats: Non-shared clonotypes had lower generation probabilities than clonotypes shared by all four sorted-subset donors. Investigators expected sequencing depth to affect clonotype sharing among donors.

This chain uses TRBV9 with TRBJ1-6; D not resolved. This receptor was obtained from a man aged 18 to 30 in good health. Input material: naive CD4+ T cells sorted from blood. Indicated subset: CD45RA+ positively selected. The DNA of the CDR3 is TGTGCCAGCAGCGTAGGGAGGGAAAGCAATTCACCCCTCCACTTT. Translating it yields CASSVGRESNSPLHF.